This T cell receptor beta chain emerged from a study of blood T cell repertoires in COVID-19. Turning to the study itself: The United States, Italy and Spain supplied acute and convalescent COVID-19 samples. Sample material is recorded as cDNA or gDNA derived from T cells, B-cell-depleted T cells, or PBMCs.

This CDR3 contains 13 residues. Germline CDR1 KGHSH, CDR2 LQKENI. The V gene lost 2 bases and the J gene lost 8 bases, with 12 bases spanning the gap. Per the original data handling: Amplification of reference gene primers was used by the study to estimate nucleated cell counts. The table came from immunoSEQ multiplex PCR; TCRdb's copy has only in-frame clones and leaves some out. That table gives V, J and clone size, and the DNA gave D and trimming. Of roughly 300,000 clones listed, about 80% are singletons. The chain has TRBV18 and TRBJ1-2, with a possible D match to TRBD1 (6 bases). This receptor was identified in a woman aged 45-60 years who had recovered from COVID-19. Source material: peripheral blood. The DNA of the CDR3 is TGTGCCAGCTCACCAACAGGGAGTGAGGGCTACACCTTC. Translated: CASSPTGSEGYTF.